The 10 T cell receptor beta chains in this list originate from one sample, sequenced in a study of a mutant IDH1 vaccine in newly diagnosed glioma. Time point: week 35, safety follow-up. Every single dose of the vaccine, 300 ug of mutant IDH1 20-mer peptide, came with topical imiquimod. No antigen has been assigned to these receptors. Some clones are missing from TCRdb's copy, which holds only in-frame ones; the method was immunoSEQ multiplex PCR. The table shows around 70,000 clones, with more than 75% occurring only once. This sample comprised PBMCs, obtained from a glioma patient whose treatment included an IDH1 peptide vaccine. Receptors originate from a man between 25 and 39 years old with glioma.

V is TRBV6-6 and J is TRBJ1-4; unclear D gene. Germline V gene sequence: CDR1 MNHNY, CDR2 SVGAGI (reference sequence). This CDR3 comprises 14 residues. V lost 2 bases and J 10 bases, leaving 14 bases between the germline ends. The CDR3 nucleotides read TGTGCCAGCAGTTACGAAGGAACCCCCGGAAAACTGTTTTTT. It specifies CASSYEGTPGKLFF.

This clone was seen a few times. The chain is built from TRBV30 and TRBJ1-4; D ambiguous. This CDR3 spans 12 amino acids. Germline CDR1 and CDR2: GTSNPN and SVGIG (reference sequence). Between the trimmed V and J ends, which lost 0 bases and 8 bases, there was a span of 7 bases. As DNA, the CDR3 is TGTGCCTGGAGTGTACGGAAGGAAAAACTGTTTTTT. As protein: CAWSVRKEKLFF. Together with reference TRBV30 and TRBJ1-4, the CDR3 gives the full variable domain: SQTIHQWPATLVQPVGSPLSLECTVEGTSNPNLYWYRQAAGRGLQLLFYSVGIGQISSEVPQNLSASRPQDRQFILSSKKLLLSDSGFYLCAWSVRKEKLFFGSGTQLSVL.

The chain uses TRBV10-3 and TRBJ1-5; 9 bases agree with TRBD1. The CDR3 loop spans 15 amino acids. The germline gives CDR1 ENHRY, CDR2 SYGVKD. V was clipped by 3 bases and J by 5 bases; unmatched bases: 5. The CDR3 nucleotides read TGTGCCATCAGTGATTCAGACAGGGGGTATCAGCCCCAGCATTTT. This encodes CAISDSDRGYQPQHF.

This chain links TRBV5-1 with TRBJ2-5, with 8 bases that match TRBD1. CDR3 length: 14 residues. Germline lookup yields CDR1 SGHRS and CDR2 YFSETQ. The V and J ends lost 4 bases and 5 bases, in that order; junction bases with no gene match: 7. The CDR3 DNA is TGCGCCAGCAGCGATCCAGGGGGCGACGAGACCCAGTACTTC. Residues: CASSDPGGDETQYF.

This sequence joins TRBV7-6 and TRBJ2-1, with TRBD2 matching 7 bases. J was trimmed by 3 bases and V by 1 base; bases with no gene match: 9. There are 17 residues in the CDR3. The germline gives CDR1 SGHVS, CDR2 FNYEAQ. This CDR3 is CASSLGSSSGNYNEQFF. The CDR3 bases are TGTGCCAGCAGCTTAGGGTCATCTAGCGGCAACTACAATGAGCAGTTCTTC. The entire variable domain, with the rest obtained from reference TRBV7-6 and TRBJ2-1, is as follows: GAGVSQSPRYKVTKRGQDVALRCDPISGHVSLYWYRQALGQGPEFLTYFNYEAQQDKSGLPNDRFSAERPEGSISTLTIQRTEQRDSAMYRCASSLGSSSGNYNEQFFGPGTRLTVL.

V usage is TRBV6-5 and J usage is TRBJ2-7; D remains unclear. The V and J ends lost 4 bases and 0 bases respectively, with 10 bases between them. CDR1 and CDR2 (germline): MNHEY, SVGAGI. The CDR3 is made up of 14 amino acids. CDR3 nucleotides: TGTGCCAGCAGTTCCGTCCTCCGCTCCTACGAGCAGTACTTC. This encodes CASSSVLRSYEQYF.

This chain uses TRBV28 with TRBJ1-1; D not resolved. V lost 6 bases and J lost 5, with 13 bases in between. The CDR3 extends over 13 amino acids. In germline, CDR1 is MDHEN, CDR2 SYDVKM. The CDR3 DNA reads TGTGCCAGCAGCCTCTCCTACGGGACTGAAGCTTTCTTT. Protein: CASSLSYGTEAFF. Variable domain in full (rest from reference TRBV28 and TRBJ1-1): DVKVTQSSRYLVKRTGEKVFLECVQDMDHENMFWYRQDPGLGLRLIYFSYDVKMKEKGDIPEGYSVSREKKERFSLILESASTNQTSMYLCASSLSYGTEAFFGQGTRLTVV.

This clone was seen a handful of times. The chain employs TRBV27 and TRBJ2-5; a possible D gene is TRBD1 (5 bases). The V gene's germline CDR1 is MNHEY and CDR2 SMNVEV (reference sequence). The CDR3 covers 15 residues. Deletions cut 0 bases from V and 7 bases from J, with 15 bases between. CDR3 nucleotides: TGTGCCAGCAGTTTATCGTTGGCGCAGGGTGGGACCCAGTACTTC. Its translation: CASSLSLAQGGTQYF.

This sequence joins TRBV7-8 and TRBJ1-1; 12 bases align to TRBD1. The trim removed 2 bases at V and 10 bases at J, leaving 8 bases unmatched. Germline assignment: CDR1 SGHVS and CDR2 FQNEAQ. The CDR3 covers 15 residues. CDR3 loop: CASSLWGQGAGVAFF. The CDR3 DNA follows: TGTGCCAGCAGCTTATGGGGACAGGGGGCAGGGGTAGCTTTCTTT.

CDR3 in DNA: TGTGCCAGCAGCTTGTGGCAGGGGAGTGGAAACACCATATATTTT. This encodes CASSLWQGSGNTIYF. V and J are TRBV5-6 and TRBJ1-3, with D possibly TRBD1 on 6 matching bases. Germline V gene sequence: CDR1 SGHDT, CDR2 YYEEEE. V was cut by 1 base and J by 3 bases, with 11 bases left in between. CDR3 length: 15 amino acids.